Listed here is a single T cell receptor beta chain. This clonotype has only a few counts. Its antigen has not been determined. No quality values exist for individual bases; no much larger clone is one base distant. Two rounds of multiplex PCR were used to amplify the TCR beta CDR3 region from genomic DNA. In the first PCR round, primers specific to each TRBV and TRBJ gene were used, and the primer sequences were filed in Chinese patent CN105087789A. Universal primers were used in the second round of PCR. The Roche High Pure PCR Template Preparation Kit was used to extract genomic DNA from frozen PBMCs. Libraries were sequenced paired-end with 151 bp reads on an Illumina HiSeq 3000. Per the source publication's procedure: CutAdapt was used to discard raw reads that did not contain the multiplex PCR primer sequences. PEAR was used to merge high-quality paired reads into contigs. By aligning each contig to reference sequences, MiXCR assigned the TRB V, D and J gene segments to that contig. CDR3 sequences were clustered by base quality and sequence similarity to remove sequencing errors. Diversity was calculated as Shannon entropy divided by the natural log of the number of productive TCR sequences. One minus Shannon entropy divided by the natural log of the number of unique clonotypes was used as the definition of clonality. Progression-free survival cut-offs for repertoire metrics were chosen using the Youden index of ROC curves, with analyses run in R 3.5.3. Through fastp at Q25 and MiXCR, TCRdb rebuilt clones from the public reads, retaining in-frame beta chains. Rows with one shared CDR3 protein collapse into an entry with the most common genes and DNA. Here the V and J calls rest on TCRdb's processing, not on the authors' analysis. This sample has nearly 25,000 distinct CDR3 sequences in its table, and roughly 34% of those were observed once. 55% to 65% of the sample belongs to the ten largest clones.

The sample is drawn from a study of prognosis after radiotherapy for stage I lung cancer (dated by TCRdb to about 2021). For the wider study: Around 20 stage I NSCLC patients were enrolled in Nanjing, China, between early 2018 and 2019. Some 14 of the patients were found to have newly diagnosed primary stage I lung tumors, and five were living with oligometastatic NSCLC after surgical resection of the primary tumor. All patients were regarded as medically inoperable, because of comorbidities in more than 10 patients and refusal of surgery in several patients. The cohort comprised around 14 men and a handful of women with a median age of 74.5 years, ranging from roughly 53 to 84 years. On tumor histology, roughly 12 patients had adenocarcinoma and more than 5 had squamous cell carcinoma. SBRT was delivered in 3 to 5 fractions with a biologically effective dose of at least 100 Gy, and image-guided IMRT or VMAT was used for delivery. In every patient, SBRT was given without any concurrent therapy. Distant metastases were developed by four of the 19 patients after SBRT, at a median of roughly 7 months, whereas no significant progression was observed in the other 15 patients. Peripheral blood TCR beta repertoires were profiled in stage I NSCLC patients before and after stereotactic body radiotherapy, and the study then linked these repertoires to distant failure. The study took one blood sample before SBRT and one after SBRT from each of roughly 20 patients and sequenced all 40 or so samples.

Unmatched junction bases come to 12, with V trimmed by 3 bases and J by 8 bases. CDR1 and CDR2 were assigned from the germline V gene as SQVTM and ANQGSEA. CDR3 length: 15 amino acids, cysteine to phenylalanine. The sequence is cut down to CDR3 DNA, 45 bases in frame from base 1. All patients had node-negative disease on CT and PET/CT, and none had a history of other malignancies or had previously received chemotherapy or radiotherapy. At each of the two time points, 5.5 to 6 milliliters of peripheral venous blood were collected into EDTA tubes. Ficoll-Paque Plus density-gradient centrifugation was used to isolate PBMCs. Right after collection, samples were placed at -80 degrees C and kept there until analysis. What the research found in general, with its limitations: Tumor specificity of expanded TCR clones was not determined. The study was limited by its small cohort and short follow-up, and the findings require independent validation. Differences in TRBV and TRBJ usage frequencies by metastasis status were reportedly observed in two V genes at baseline and in roughly ten V and two J genes after SBRT. None of the reported P values were adjusted for multiple comparisons. Post-SBRT Shannon entropy and its change from baseline were lower in patients who developed distant metastases; baseline Shannon entropy was not associated with metastases. Unique TCR clone counts fell after SBRT (median around 11,000 before versus roughly 6,900 after; Wilcoxon paired P=0.011).

The chain couples TRBV29-1 to TRBJ1-1; 10 bases in the middle match TRBD1. This sample comprised PBMCs, obtained before or after stereotactic body radiation therapy (not recorded which). The receptor comes from a donor aged 50 or older with non-small cell lung cancer. Here is the DNA: TGCAGCGTTGATCGGACAGGGGGAATATGGGGGGAAGCTTTCTTT. This codes for CSVDRTGGIWGEAFF.